Shown below are 14 T cell receptor beta chains from a single sample sequenced in a study of cytomegalovirus exposure and HLA in healthy donors. Use of 60 Vbeta and 13 Jbeta primers characterized the PCR. Using immunoSEQ multiplex PCR, the repertoire was profiled, and TCRdb retains in-frame clones only, with some absent. Among roughly 130,000 clones listed, 70% to 85% were seen once. Material: PBMCs. These receptors all come from a boy aged 2-15 years in good health and CMV-seronegative.

The rearrangement joins TRBV9 to TRBJ1-6; tentatively, D is TRBD1 (6 bases). Germline CDR1 is SGDLS and CDR2 is YYNGEE. The CDR3 is 15 residues long. Trimming cost V 2 bases and J 7 bases, with 13 bases left between them. CDR3 bases: TGTGCCAGCAGCGTCCGAGGGGGTGAGAATTCACCCCTCCACTTT. Translating it yields CASSVRGGENSPLHF.

The CDR3 sequence: CASSLDSRNQPQHF. In DNA form, the CDR3 reads TGTGCCAGCAGCTTAGACAGCCGCAATCAGCCCCAGCATTTT. V gene TRBV7-9 combines with J gene TRBJ1-5; D not resolved. This CDR3 comprises 14 residues. Trimming shortened V by 1 base and J by 2 bases, and 6 bases separated the two germline ends. The germline V gene has CDR1 SEHNR and CDR2 FQNEAQ (reference sequence).

This chain connects TRBV11-3 to TRBJ2-7; 10 positions match TRBD1. The CDR3 is 17 residues long. Germline loops: CDR1 SGHNT, CDR2 YENEEA. V was clipped by 1 base and J by 3 bases; unmatched bases: 9. CDR3 nucleotides: TGTGCCAGCAGCTTAGTTACGGGGACAGGGGAAGACTACGAGCAGTACTTC. This encodes CASSLVTGTGEDYEQYF.

The chain joins TRBV11-2 to TRBJ2-5, with 7 bases identical to TRBD2. V dropped 5 bases and J dropped 4; count of bases not matched to a gene: 4. CDR3 length: 13 amino acids. Looked up from germline, CDR1 is SGHAT and CDR2 is FQNNGV. CDR3 loop: CASSPQRGETQYF. In DNA, the CDR3 is TGTGCCAGCAGCCCCCAGCGGGGAGAGACCCAGTACTTC.

This chain joins TRBV11-2 and TRBJ2-3; D ambiguous. The V gene's germline CDR1 is SGHAT and CDR2 FQNNGV. This CDR3 is built from 13 residues. V lost 0 bases and J 4 bases, leaving 5 bases between the germline ends. CDR3 DNA sequence: TGTGCCAGCAGCTTAGATCGGGCAGATACGCAGTATTTT. Amino acid sequence: CASSLDRADTQYF.

Only a few counts were recorded for this clone. The V call is TRBV27, the J call TRBJ1-1; TRBD1 matches at 9 bases. The CDR3 covers 17 residues. Germline-derived CDR1 and CDR2 are MNHEY and SMNVEV (reference sequence). J lost 1 base, V lost 3 bases, and 9 bases had no gene match. Here the CDR3 reads CASSFNPAGQGNTEAFF. Here the CDR3 DNA reads TGTGCCAGCAGTTTCAACCCGGCGGGACAGGGGAACACTGAAGCTTTCTTT.

This chain links TRBV5-5 with TRBJ2-7; weak D call: TRBD1 (6 bases). Germline lookup yields CDR1 SGHKS and CDR2 YYEKEE (reference sequence). V lost 2 bases and J lost 2, with 14 bases in between. The length of the CDR3 is 15 residues. CDR3: CASSFPLPGAYEQYF. The CDR3 DNA reads TGTGCCAGCAGCTTCCCTCTCCCAGGGGCCTACGAGCAGTACTTC.

This clone has more than one count but fewer than ten. V usage is TRBV4-2 and J usage is TRBJ2-5; D perhaps matches TRBD1 (5 bases). The end of the DNA aligns better with TRBJ2-7, so the J call may be wrong. The germline gives CDR1 LGHNA, CDR2 YNFKEQ. The CDR3 totals 15 residues. The CDR3 sequence: CASSQGLTGSYEQYF. The CDR3, as DNA: TGTGCCAGCAGCCAAGGGCTCACAGGATCCTACGAGCAGTACTTC.

The chain is built from TRBV5-1 and TRBJ1-6; 9 nucleotides match TRBD1. Germline CDR1 is SGHRS and CDR2 is YFSETQ. The CDR3 consists of 16 residues. V shed 4 bases, J shed 9 bases, and the junction held 11 bases outside the gene matches. CDR3 in amino acids: CASSKEPGTGRSPLHF. The CDR3 DNA reads as TGCGCCAGCAGCAAGGAGCCCGGGACAGGGCGTTCACCCCTCCACTTT.

The rearrangement links TRBV27 to TRBJ2-1, with no clear D. This CDR3 contains 13 residues. Trimming cost V 3 bases and J 5 bases, with 8 bases left between them. Germline V gene data show CDR1 as MNHEY and CDR2 as SMNVEV (reference sequence). The CDR3 sequence: CASSLQVNNEQFF. In DNA, the CDR3 is TGTGCCAGCAGTTTGCAGGTAAACAATGAGCAGTTCTTC.

This sequence joins TRBV5-6 and TRBJ2-3; the match to TRBD2 covers 8 bases. The CDR3 runs 14 residues. J gave up 1 base and V 4 bases, and 2 bases lay outside the gene matches. In germline, CDR1 is SGHDT, CDR2 YYEEEE. This chain's CDR3 is CASSRRGGTDTQYF. The CDR3 DNA reads as TGTGCCAGCAGCAGGCGGGGGGGCACAGATACGCAGTATTTT.

This chain links TRBV11-3 with TRBJ2-5; 9 bases match TRBD2. CDR3 length equals 16 residues. Germline V gives CDR1 SGHNT, CDR2 YENEEA. Trimming cost V 4 bases and J 1 base; bases outside gene matches: 7. The CDR3 sequence is CASSSVAGGPQETQYF. CDR3 coding DNA: TGTGCCAGCAGCTCAGTGGCGGGGGGGCCCCAAGAGACCCAGTACTTC.

This chain uses TRBV7-9 with TRBJ1-1; 8 bases match TRBD1. Germline CDR1 is SEHNR and CDR2 is FQNEAQ (reference sequence). With V trimmed by 4 bases and J by 3 bases, 4 bases remained unmatched. The CDR3 sequence is 14 residues long. CDR3 coding DNA: TGTGCCAGCAGCTACGGACAGGGCTACACTGAAGCTTTCTTT. Amino acid sequence: CASSYGQGYTEAFF.

J is TRBJ2-7 and V is TRBV7-3; perhaps TRBD1 as D (6 bases). The V end lost 2 bases, the J end lost 7 bases, and 12 bases lay between the germline ends. Per germline, CDR1 SGHTA and CDR2 FQGTGA. The CDR3 runs 13 residues. The CDR3 spells CASSLVGGGEQYF. The CDR3 bases are TGTGCCAGCAGCTTAGTTGGGGGCGGAGAGCAGTACTTC.